A single TCR beta chain is shown here with its context. Per germline, CDR1 MDHEN and CDR2 SYDVKM. CDR3 length: 16 residues. The germline V and J ends were trimmed by 2 bases and 5 bases, with 19 bases remaining between them. The data were obtained in a study of control samples from healthy donors and cancer patients. This table comes from immunoSEQ multiplex PCR, and its TCRdb copy is limited to in-frame clones, with some not included. The sample has some 120,000 clones; roughly 90% are singletons. The receptor was isolated from a man between 45 and 60 years old in good health. The chain links TRBV28 to TRBJ2-7, with D perhaps TRBD1 (5 bases). The sample comprised blood. The CDR3 DNA follows: TGTGCCAGCAGTTTAAGTGTCTCAGGGAATTGGCACGAGCAGTACTTC. This encodes CASSLSVSGNWHEQYF.